A selection of T cell receptor beta chains follows, all from one sample in a study of tumor-infiltrating lymphocytes in localized non-small cell lung cancer. Assay: immunoSEQ multiplex PCR; the TCRdb copy retains only in-frame clones and omits some. The table records about 23,000 clones, around two thirds of them present only once. The sequenced sample was lung tumor tissue. These receptors were obtained from a human donor with non-small cell lung cancer. CDR3s leave out the opening cysteine and the closing phenylalanine or tryptophan.

TRBV19	TRBJ2-7	ASSRSGSYEQY
TRBV7-2	TRBJ2-1	ASSSGLAGGSNEQF
TRBV7-2	TRBJ1-2	AIIYQGGSGYT
TRBV5-4	TRBJ2-3	ASSWGSSGGPDTQY
TRBV6-1	TRBJ1-5	ASSVSWGSESFSVHQPQH
TRBV11-3	TRBJ2-2	ASSYLGGTGELF
TRBV5-4	TRBJ1-2	ASSLAKEGFGYT
TRBV6-6	TRBJ1-3	ASRSWDTIY
TRBV10-1	TRBJ1-2	ASSESQGVGYT
TRBV5-1	TRBJ2-5	ASSPTTTGETQY
TRBV18	TRBJ2-7	ASSPRQANLYEQY
TRBV10-2	TRBJ1-3	ASSESSGEGGNTIY
TRBV5-1	TRBJ2-7	ASSLDLAGGHYEQY
TRBV4-1	TRBJ1-4	ASTQGRPGNEKLF
TRBV4-3	TRBJ2-2	ASSQETSSPGELF
TRBV5-1	TRBJ2-3	ASSDGQATDTQY
TRBV5-5	TRBJ1-1	ASSQQINTEAF
TRBV7-2	TRBJ2-3	ASSLQGLATTQY
TRBV6-1	TRBJ1-2	ASSRTGNYGYT
TRBV5-5	TRBJ2-7	ASSLDLSYEQY
TRBV5-8	TRBJ2-5	ASSFKGTETQY
TRBV19	TRBJ1-5	ASSTRDANQPQH
TRBV5-6	TRBJ1-2	ASSPGQGNYGYT
TRBV4-1	TRBJ1-4	ASAQGWGNEKLF
TRBV7-2	TRBJ1-1	ASSPGGSGGQAF
TRBV6-1	TRBJ1-2	ASSDSYNYGYT
TRBV5-6	TRBJ1-2	ASSQDRTGGYT
TRBV9	TRBJ1-6	ASSVEVGRGESPLH
TRBV4-3	TRBJ2-3	ASSQDLPGGATDTQY
TRBV18	TRBJ2-3	ASSPPTSGGTDTQY
TRBV4-1	TRBJ2-1	ASRGLADDNEQF
TRBV19	TRBJ1-5	AARGQGIDQPQH
TRBV5-1	TRBJ1-4	ASSRTGGNRNEKLF
TRBV18	TRBJ2-3	ASSPPRSGGAHGDTQY
TRBV9	TRBJ1-1	ASSVAPTENTEAF
TRBV5-6	TRBJ2-1	ASSLRLLGNEQF
TRBV15	TRBJ1-6	ATQADRNNNSPLH
TRBV5-4	TRBJ1-5	ASSSRLGDQPQH
TRBV5-4	TRBJ2-2	ASSRFRGDTGELF
TRBV6-6	TRBJ2-7	ASSGQTFSYEQY